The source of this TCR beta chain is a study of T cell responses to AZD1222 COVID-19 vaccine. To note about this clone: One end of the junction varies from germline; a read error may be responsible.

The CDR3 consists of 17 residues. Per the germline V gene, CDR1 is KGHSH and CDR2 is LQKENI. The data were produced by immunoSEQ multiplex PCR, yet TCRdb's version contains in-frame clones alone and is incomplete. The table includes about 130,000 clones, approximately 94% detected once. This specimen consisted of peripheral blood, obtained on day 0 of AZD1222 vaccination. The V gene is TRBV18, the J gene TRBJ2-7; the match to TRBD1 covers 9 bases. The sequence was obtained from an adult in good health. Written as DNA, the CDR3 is TGTGCCAGCTCACCCACCGTCGGGACAGGGTCCTCCAACGAGCAGTACTTC. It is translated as CASSPTVGTGSSNEQYF. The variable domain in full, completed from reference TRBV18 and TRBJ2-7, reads NAGVMQNPRHLVRRRGQEARLRCSPMKGHSHVYWYRQLPEEGLKFMVYLQKENIIDESGMPKERFSAEFPKEGPSILRIQQVVRGDSAAYFCASSPTVGTGSSNEQYFGPGTRLTVT.